This entry lists 7 T cell receptor beta chains sequenced from one sample in a study of beta chain features in type 1 diabetes. The study's findings and limits: In all four CD4+ subsets, TCRB CDR3 length was significantly, moderately reduced in type 1 diabetes.

Sequenced material consisted of expressed TCRB transcripts (all of the isolated RNA was reverse transcribed). The protocol was immunoSEQ multiplex PCR, while the TCRdb copy is restricted to in-frame clones and leaves out a portion. The top ten clones hold around 1.2% of a sample with 140,000 or so clones, about an eighth of them seen once. Which antigens these TCRs recognize remains unknown. Material for sequencing was central memory CD4+ T cells from blood. These receptors all come from a man aged 18 to 29 with type 1 diabetes.

Here the CDR3 reads CASRVGRGGNTIYF. CDR3 DNA: TGTGCCAGCAGAGTGGGGCGAGGTGGAAACACCATATATTTT. The rearrangement joins TRBV6-5 to TRBJ1-3, with a weak D call TRBD1 (5 bases). The CDR3 runs to 14 residues. The ends were cut back, 6 bases at V and 3 bases at J, with 12 bases in the middle. Germline lookup yields CDR1 MNHEY and CDR2 SVGAGI.

This clone came up a few times. The chain's CDR3 is CASSLGTSQETQYF. The CDR3 DNA reads as TGCGCCAGCAGCTTGGGGACTAGCCAAGAGACCCAGTACTTC. The chain couples TRBV5-1 to TRBJ2-5; 7 bases are shared with TRBD2. V shed 0 bases, J shed 1 base, and the junction held 0 bases outside the gene matches. CDR1 and CDR2 (germline): SGHRS, YFSETQ. This CDR3 comprises 14 residues. Looking up the rest from reference TRBV5-1 and TRBJ2-5 gives the full variable domain: KAGVTQTPRYLIKTRGQQVTLSCSPISGHRSVSWYQQTPGQGLQFLFEYFSETQRNKGNFPGRFSGRQFSNSRSEMNVSTLELGDSALYLCASSLGTSQETQYFGPGTRLLVL.

This clone was picked up a small number of times. The chain joins TRBV19 to TRBJ2-5; TRBD2 aligns across 9 bases. V was pared by 3 bases and J by 2 bases, with 1 base of the junction left unmatched. Germline V gene data show CDR1 as LNHDA and CDR2 as SQIVND (reference sequence). This CDR3 region has 14 residues. CDR3 residues: CASSILAGQETQYF. The CDR3 DNA follows: TGTGCCAGTAGTATTCTAGCGGGGCAAGAGACCCAGTACTTC.

This clone was observed a handful of times. This chain links TRBV19 with TRBJ1-2; weak D call: TRBD1 (6 bases). CDR3 length: 15 residues. Germline lookup yields CDR1 LNHDA and CDR2 SQIVND (reference sequence). Trimming shortened V by 7 bases and J by 4 bases, and 19 bases separated the two germline ends. CDR3 DNA: TGTGCCAGTATGCGCCGGGGACACTACTCCTATGGCTACACCTTC. This translates into CASMRRGHYSYGYTF.

The rearrangement joins TRBV11-2 to TRBJ2-1; D gene ambiguous. CDR1 SGHAT and CDR2 FQNNGV come from the germline V gene. The CDR3 covers 12 residues. The V end lost 5 bases, the J end lost 9 bases, and 11 bases lay between the germline ends. This CDR3 reads CASSPTAPEQFF. The CDR3 DNA sequence: TGTGCCAGCAGCCCTACAGCGCCTGAGCAGTTCTTC.

The chain carries TRBV7-8 and TRBJ2-1; maybe TRBD2 (5 bases). The CDR3 consists of 14 residues. V lost 0 bases and J 10 bases, leaving 13 bases between the germline ends. CDR1 is SGHVS and CDR2 is FQNEAQ in the germline V gene. CDR3 protein: CASSLATGVGEQFF. CDR3 coding DNA: TGTGCCAGCAGCTTAGCCACCGGGGTTGGGGAGCAGTTCTTC.

The CDR3 protein is CASRARGMDGYEQYF. CDR3 bases: TGTGCCAGCAGGGCGAGAGGTATGGACGGCTACGAGCAGTACTTC. The rearrangement joins TRBV6-5 to TRBJ2-7, with D uncertain. The germline V and J ends were trimmed by 6 bases and 3 bases, with 18 bases remaining between them. CDR3 length: 15 residues. Germline loops: CDR1 MNHEY, CDR2 SVGAGI.